One and the same sample provided the 18 T cell receptor beta chains below, sequenced in a study of OX40 agonist ivuxolimab in advanced cancers. Repertoires were generated with immunoSEQ multiplex PCR, while TCRdb's copy carries only in-frame clones and drops some. The sample yields 30,000 to 45,000 clones, 85% to 90% seen once. Sample: CD4+ or CD8+ T cells sorted from blood, taken in a trial of the OX40 agonist ivuxolimab. These receptors all come from an adult with an advanced solid tumor such as melanoma, head and neck, liver or kidney cancer.

The chain has TRBV6-5 and TRBJ2-7; 7 nucleotides line up with TRBD2. Per the germline V gene, CDR1 is MNHEY and CDR2 is SVGAGI. V lost 0 bases and J lost 5; bases outside the gene matches: 4. The CDR3 covers 14 residues. CDR3 loop: CASSYSRRENEQYF. The DNA for the CDR3 is TGTGCCAGCAGTTACTCCCGGCGGGAGAACGAGCAGTACTTC.

The chain joins TRBV7-3 to TRBJ1-1; weak D call: TRBD1 (6 bases). Trimming pared 1 base from V and 4 bases from J, leaving 16 bases between. This CDR3 spans 16 amino acids. Germline V gene sequence: CDR1 SGHTA, CDR2 FQGTGA. CDR3 bases: TGTGCCAGCAGCTTAAGGAGGACCGGGGGCATCACTGAAGCTTTCTTT. The encoded protein is CASSLRRTGGITEAFF.

The rearrangement links TRBV7-6 to TRBJ1-5, with a possible D match to TRBD1 (6 bases). The V gene's germline CDR1 is SGHVS and CDR2 FNYEAQ. Trimming pared 6 bases from V and 1 base from J, leaving 19 bases between. This CDR3 has 17 residues. CDR3 residues: CASSQTSGGRSNQPQHF. The CDR3 DNA is TGTGCCAGCAGTCAAACATCCGGGGGGCGAAGCAATCAGCCCCAGCATTTT.

The chain employs TRBV9 and TRBJ2-5; 8 bases fit TRBD2. The DNA end is more similar to TRBJ2-7, so the J call may be wrong. Germline V gives CDR1 SGDLS, CDR2 YYNGEE. The CDR3 loop spans 16 amino acids. The CDR3 DNA is TGTGCCAGCAGCGTAGGATCCAGCGGGGGAGTCTACGAGCAGTACTTC. Its protein product is CASSVGSSGGVYEQYF.

The genes are TRBV7-6 and TRBJ2-5, with a tentative D call TRBD1 (6 bases). Trimming stripped 1 base from V and 3 bases from J, with 9 bases between. Germline V lookup: CDR1 SGHVS, CDR2 FNYEAQ. This CDR3 has 14 residues. The CDR3 DNA reads as TGTGCCAGCAGCTTAGGGACAGTAAAAGAGACCCAGTACTTC. Encoded protein: CASSLGTVKETQYF.

The genes are TRBV29-1 and TRBJ2-5; TRBD2 agrees at 13 bases. Germline V CDR1 and CDR2: SQVTM, ANQGSEA. CDR3 length: 16 amino acids. With 3 bases clipped from V and 4 bases from J, the junction kept 8 bases outside the gene matches. The CDR3 coding sequence is TGCAGCGTTGACTCCGGGACTAGCGGGATCGGAGAGACCCAGTACTTC. This sequence encodes CSVDSGTSGIGETQYF.

The chain carries TRBV25-1 and TRBJ2-2; a weak D match, TRBD2 (6 bases). V was trimmed by 0 bases and J by 1 base, leaving 6 bases between them. The CDR3 consists of 15 residues. CDR1 and CDR2 (germline): MGHDK, SYGVNS. The CDR3 sequence is CASSEYGGNTGELFF. The CDR3 nucleotides are TGTGCCAGCAGTGAATACGGGGGGAACACCGGGGAGCTGTTTTTT.

The chain couples TRBV6-5 to TRBJ2-5; the D gene could be TRBD1 or TRBD2 (5 bases each). Germline V gene data show CDR1 as MNHEY and CDR2 as SVGAGI. The V end was cut by 5 bases, the J end by 5 bases, with 18 bases between. This CDR3 spans 15 amino acids. The CDR3 reads CASSGPGTQGETQYF. CDR3 sequence (DNA): TGTGCCAGCAGTGGCCCCGGGACGCAAGGGGAGACCCAGTACTTC.

This clone was recorded at least ten times. This sequence joins TRBV15 and TRBJ2-7, with D possibly being TRBD2 (6 bases). Germline V gene lookup returns CDR1 LNHNV and CDR2 YYDKDF (reference sequence). V was cut by 5 bases and J by 2 bases, with 10 bases left in between. The length of the CDR3 is 13 residues. The CDR3 sequence is CATSQGLTYEQYF. DNA for the CDR3: TGTGCCACCAGCCAGGGACTTACCTACGAGCAGTACTTC.

This chain connects TRBV2 to TRBJ2-1; D uncertain. The CDR3 runs to 12 residues. Trimming pared 6 bases from V and 3 bases from J, leaving 6 bases between. CDR1 SNHLY and CDR2 FYNNEI come from the germline V gene. The CDR3 reads CASRVDYNEQFF. In DNA form, the CDR3 reads TGTGCCAGCAGGGTTGACTACAATGAGCAGTTCTTC.

This clone turned up a few times. The chain has TRBV11-2 and TRBJ2-7; 15 bases are shared with TRBD2. Germline V lookup: CDR1 SGHAT, CDR2 FQNNGV. This CDR3 comprises 18 residues. V was pared by 5 bases and J by 0 bases, with 8 bases of the junction left unmatched. The CDR3 here is CASSPRTSGGASSYEQYF. The CDR3 region has the DNA TGTGCCAGCAGCCCCCGGACTAGCGGGGGGGCCAGCTCCTACGAGCAGTACTTC.

This clone was seen a few times. J is TRBJ2-1 and V is TRBV29-1; TRBD2 might be the D (6 bases). This CDR3 contains 16 residues. Trimming cost V 1 base and J 2 bases, with 15 bases left between them. The V gene's germline CDR1 is SQVTM and CDR2 ANQGSEA. The CDR3 region is CSVEGALARTYNEQFF. The CDR3 DNA reads as TGCAGCGTTGAAGGGGCGCTAGCGCGAACCTACAATGAGCAGTTCTTC.

The chain uses TRBV11-3 and TRBJ2-1; the D gene is possibly TRBD2 (5 bases). Germline V gene lookup returns CDR1 SGHNT and CDR2 YENEEA. CDR3 length: 14 residues. V was shortened by 5 bases and J by 9 bases, with 17 bases between the two germline ends. CDR3 DNA: TGTGCCAGCAGCCTATTTTACGGTGAGGGTGAGCAGTTCTTC. Its translation is CASSLFYGEGEQFF.

The V gene is TRBV11-2, the J gene TRBJ1-4, with a weak D call TRBD1 (6 bases). Trimming took off 3 bases at V and 3 bases at J, with 11 bases between the two ends. This CDR3 contains 15 residues. Germline loops: CDR1 SGHAT, CDR2 FQNNGV. The CDR3 sequence is CASSFPGAANEKLFF. CDR3 bases: TGTGCCAGCAGCTTTCCGGGGGCTGCTAATGAAAAACTGTTTTTT.

V is TRBV7-6 and J is TRBJ1-3, with D unresolved. Trimming shortened V by 1 base and J by 6 bases, and 16 bases separated the two germline ends. Germline-derived CDR1 and CDR2 are SGHVS and FNYEAQ. The CDR3 spans 16 residues. The CDR3 reads CASSLETRRSQNTIYF. CDR3 nucleotides: TGTGCCAGCAGCTTAGAAACACGCCGTTCACAAAACACCATATATTTT.

The J gene is TRBJ1-1, the V gene TRBV7-9, with 7 bases lining up with TRBD1. V lost 5 bases and J lost 10; bases outside the gene matches: 7. CDR3 length: 12 amino acids. CDR1 and CDR2 (germline): SEHNR, FQNEAQ (reference sequence). CDR3 bases: TGTGCCAGCAGCCTCGAGCAGGGGGGAGCTTTCTTT. Translation gives CASSLEQGGAFF.

V is TRBV7-9 and J is TRBJ2-1, with TRBD2 as a possible D gene (6 bases). CDR1 is SEHNR and CDR2 is FQNEAQ in the germline V gene (reference sequence). The CDR3 sequence is 13 residues long. Trimming stripped 2 bases from V and 5 bases from J, with 7 bases between. CDR3 nucleotide sequence: TGTGCCAGCAGCTTATGGGGGGACAATGAGCAGTTCTTC. This codes for CASSLWGDNEQFF.

The J gene is TRBJ2-3, the V gene TRBV2, with TRBD1 matching over 10 bases. This CDR3 is 15 amino acids long. V trimming: 6 bases; J trimming: 4 bases; junction bases outside the gene matches: 7. The germline CDR1 and CDR2 sequences are SNHLY and FYNNEI. The CDR3 sequence: CASRPGQGYADTQYF. The CDR3 region has the DNA TGTGCCAGCAGACCGGGACAGGGGTACGCAGATACGCAGTATTTT. The full variable domain, in which reference TRBV2 and TRBJ2-3 provide the parts outside the CDR3, is EPEVTQTPSHQVTQMGQEVILRCVPISNHLYFYWYRQILGQKVEFLVSFYNNEISEKSEIFDDQFSVERPDGSNFTLKIRSTKLEDSAMYFCASRPGQGYADTQYFGPGTRLTVL.